Listed below are T cell receptor beta chains from one sample, sequenced in a study of vaccination effects on CD4 cells after COVID-19. Assay: immunoSEQ multiplex PCR; the TCRdb copy retains only in-frame clones and omits some. The data hold around 54,000 clones, with around 75% observed a single time. Which antigens these TCRs recognize remains unknown. Sequencing was performed on CD4+ T cells from PBMCs cultured with HCoV-229E spike peptides, taken before COVID-19 vaccination. All receptors derive from a human donor who received a COVID-19 vaccine. CDR3s include the opening cysteine and the closing phenylalanine or tryptophan. The D gene is left open where the match is weak. Clone sizes are given selectively: once, few, many, or a class where the clone is expanded.

TRBJ1-1 TRBV2 NA NA CASSVGSWTEAFF TGTGCCAGCAGCGTGGGATCATGGACTGAAGCTTTCTTT
TRBJ1-2 TRBV6-5 NA NA CASSPPEGNHGYTF TGTGCCAGCAGTCCTCCCGAGGGAAACCATGGCTACACCTTC
TRBJ1-1 TRBV2 NA NA CASKSPYTEAFF TGTGCCAGTAAATCCCCATACACTGAAGCTTTCTTT
TRBJ1-4 TRBV30 NA NA CAWSAAGTATNEKLFF TGTGCCTGGAGTGCCGCCGGGACCGCAACTAATGAAAAACTGTTTTTT
TRBJ2-3 TRBV9 NA NA CASSVGDSRVDTQYF TGTGCCAGCAGCGTGGGAGACTCCCGTGTCGATACGCAGTATTTT
TRBJ1-6 TRBV6-1 TRBD1 NA CASSALGDSSYNSPLHF TGTGCCAGCAGTGCGCTTGGGGACAGCTCCTATAATTCACCCCTCCACTTT
TRBJ2-1 TRBV5-6 NA NA CASSLEWVSLGYNEQFF TGTGCCAGCAGCTTGGAGTGGGTGAGCCTAGGGTATAATGAGCAGTTCTTC
TRBJ1-1 TRBV7-9 TRBD1 few CASSRTGTGGRTEAFF TGTGCCAGCAGCCGGACCGGGACAGGGGGAAGAACTGAAGCTTTCTTT
TRBJ1-1 TRBV7-8 NA NA CASSRQTEAFF TGTGCCAGCAGCCGCCAAACTGAAGCTTTCTTT
TRBJ2-3 TRBV7-3 NA NA CASSLRGAADTQYF TGTGCCAGCAGCCTAAGGGGGGCGGCAGATACGCAGTATTTT
TRBJ2-2 TRBV7-3 NA NA CASSLEPAPGTGELFF TGTGCCAGCAGCTTAGAGCCCGCCCCGGGCACCGGGGAGCTGTTTTTT
TRBJ1-2 TRBV12-1 NA once CASSALRGRTFHYGYTF TGTGCCAGCAGCGCCCTCCGGGGCAGGACCTTTCACTATGGCTACACCTTC
TRBJ1-3 TRBV15 NA NA CATSRDPVGGGNTIYF TGTGCCACCAGCAGAGATCCCGTAGGGGGTGGAAACACCATATATTTT
TRBJ1-3 TRBV20-1 NA NA CSASLPSGNTIYF TGCAGTGCTAGTTTGCCCTCTGGAAACACCATATATTTT
TRBJ1-2 TRBV7-2 NA NA CASAWTSTDGYTF TGTGCCAGCGCCTGGACATCGACAGATGGCTACACCTTC
TRBJ1-2 TRBV29-1 NA once CSVEILYYGYTF TGCAGCGTTGAAATACTTTACTATGGCTACACCTTC
TRBJ2-5 TRBV18 TRBD2 NA CASSPPLAGGFETQYF TGTGCCAGCTCACCACCCCTAGCGGGGGGTTTTGAGACCCAGTACTTC
TRBJ1-6 TRBV19 NA NA CASSLQGRDNSPLHF TGTGCCAGTAGTTTACAGGGTCGGGATAATTCACCCCTCCACTTT
TRBJ2-5 TRBV3-1/TRBV3-2 NA NA CASSQVVVGTQYF TGTGCCAGCAGCCAAGTTGTTGTGGGGACCCAGTACTTC
TRBJ2-3 TRBV28 TRBD2 NA CASRGTSGGTDTQYF TGTGCCAGCAGGGGGACTAGCGGGGGCACAGATACGCAGTATTTT
TRBJ1-5 TRBV28 NA NA CASSLGSYSNQPQHF TGTGCCAGCAGCCTCGGGTCCTATAGCAATCAGCCCCAGCATTTT
TRBJ1-6 TRBV27 NA NA CASSLLPPGQLVHF TGTGCCAGCAGTTTACTTCCCCCGGGCCAGTTGGTCCACTTT
TRBJ2-2 TRBV5-1 TRBD1 NA CASSFEGQGNTGELFF TGCGCCAGCAGCTTTGAGGGACAGGGGAACACCGGGGAGCTGTTTTTT
TRBJ2-5 TRBV5-6 NA NA CASSLVEETQYF TGTGCCAGCAGCTTGGTTGAGGAGACCCAGTACTTC
TRBJ2-3 TRBV6-2/TRBV6-3 NA NA CASSYREDTQYF TGTGCCAGCAGTTATAGGGAGGATACGCAGTATTTT
TRBJ2-2 TRBV24-1 TRBD2 NA CATSDPTSGRNTGELFF TGTGCCACCAGTGACCCGACTAGCGGGAGAAACACCGGGGAGCTGTTTTTT
TRBJ1-5 TRBV4-1 NA NA CASSQDSGGGGYQPQHF TGCGCCAGCAGCCAAGATTCAGGAGGGGGGGGTTATCAGCCCCAGCATTTT
TRBJ2-4 TRBV5-1 TRBD1 NA CASSLGQGKNIQYF TGCGCCAGCAGCTTGGGACAGGGGAAAAACATTCAGTACTTC
TRBJ2-6 TRBV5-4 NA NA CASSTPGSGANVLTF TGTGCCAGCAGTACCCCAGGGTCAGGGGCCAACGTCCTGACTTTC
TRBJ2-3 TRBV6-5 NA NA CASARSGRTDTQYF TGTGCCAGTGCTCGGAGCGGGCGCACAGATACGCAGTATTTT
TRBJ1-2 TRBV5-1 NA NA CASSLAGGLDGYTF TGCGCCAGCAGCTTGGCCGGAGGGTTGGATGGCTACACCTTC
TRBJ1-2 TRBV27 TRBD1 NA CASSSGTGRYGYTF TGTGCCAGCAGTTCCGGGACAGGGCGATATGGCTACACCTTC
TRBJ2-5 TRBV12-3/TRBV12-4 NA NA CASSLRGRETQYF TGTGCCAGCAGTTTACGGGGGAGGGAGACCCAGTACTTC
TRBJ2-5 TRBV5-4 TRBD2 NA CASSPSGGALGETQYF TGTGCCAGCAGCCCTAGCGGGGGGGCTCTTGGGGAGACCCAGTACTTC
TRBJ2-4 TRBV5-1 TRBD1 NA CASSLYGQGIQYF TGCGCCAGCAGCCTCTATGGACAGGGAATTCAGTACTTC
TRBJ2-5 TRBV28 NA NA CATPGPHQETQYF TGTGCCACCCCGGGACCCCACCAAGAGACCCAGTACTTC
TRBJ1-4 TRBV7-8 NA NA CASSPQATNEKLFF TGTGCCAGCAGCCCCCAGGCCACGAATGAAAAACTGTTTTTT
TRBJ1-2 TRBV2 TRBD1 NA CASLREENRGGYTF TGTGCCAGCCTCCGGGAGGAAAACAGGGGTGGCTACACCTTC
TRBJ2-5 TRBV4-2 TRBD2 NA CASSQGLAGSETQYF TGTGCCAGCAGCCAAGGCCTAGCGGGGAGTGAGACCCAGTACTTC
TRBJ1-4 TRBV29-1 NA NA CSVSPITTNEKLFF TGCAGCGTCTCCCCAATTACAACTAATGAAAAACTGTTTTTT
TRBJ1-1 TRBV12-5 TRBD1 NA CASGARQGAGAFF TGTGCTAGTGGGGCCCGGCAGGGGGCAGGAGCTTTCTTT
TRBJ1-6 TRBV7-2 NA NA CASSLGGGLSPLHF TGTGCCAGCAGCTTAGGGGGGGGGCTATCACCCCTCCACTTT
TRBJ2-1 TRBV24-1 TRBD2 NA CATSDAGTRGYNEQFF TGTGCCACCAGTGATGCCGGGACTAGGGGCTACAATGAGCAGTTCTTC
TRBJ1-1 TRBV7-2 NA NA CASSSKAGLNTEAFF TGTGCCAGCAGCTCGAAAGCGGGGCTGAACACTGAAGCTTTCTTT